The 26 T cell receptor beta chains listed next were all sequenced from one sample in a study of vaccination and CD4 T cells after COVID-19 (dated by TCRdb to 2021 to 2024). Their recognized antigens are unknown. The treatment or condition label here, explained by the study, means: roughly 10-day PBMC culture with coronavirus spike peptide pools or control peptides (ViraFEST assay). The library was generated by PCR. TCRdb shows the sequencer as Illumina iSeq 100. At the Johns Hopkins FTIC core, DNA from the cultured CD4+ T cells underwent TCR sequencing with the Oncomine TCR Beta short-read assay. TCRdb reran the public reads through fastp at Q25 and MiXCR, keeping productive beta chains. When rows share a CDR3 protein, they turn into one entry using the most common DNA and genes. In all, the sample holds around 20,000 distinct CDR3 sequences, and roughly 43% of those were seen once. 6.3% of the sample is held by the ten biggest clonotypes.

The sample in question was CD4+ T cells from blood, cultured in vitro, obtained before SARS-CoV-2 vaccination. Receptors were obtained from a human donor who had recovered from COVID-19.

This clonotype appeared a few times. CDR3 amino acids: CASSLSSARQETQYF. As DNA, the CDR3 is TGTGCCAGCAGCCTATCTAGCGCGAGACAAGAGACCCAGTACTTC. J is TRBJ2-5 and V is TRBV6-2 or TRBV6-3; perhaps TRBD2 as D (6 bases). Trimming removed 6 bases at V and 2 bases at J, with 16 bases between. This CDR3 has 15 residues. From germline, CDR1 is MNHEY and CDR2 SVGEGT.

The table lists this clonotype with a few counts. The J gene is TRBJ2-3, the V gene TRBV11-2; D is undetermined. Germline CDR1 reads SGHAT; CDR2 reads FQNNGV. The CDR3 contains 12 residues. V was cut by 4 bases and J by 9 bases, with 11 bases left in between. The CDR3 bases are TGTGCCAGCAGCTACGACCTGGGAACGCAGTATTTT. Its translation: CASSYDLGTQYF.

This rearrangement joins TRBV7-9 to TRBJ2-7; the D gene is possibly TRBD2 (5 bases). Germline V CDR1 and CDR2: SEHNR, FQNEAQ (reference sequence). V lost 7 bases and J lost 6, with 16 bases in between. CDR3 length equals 13 residues. The CDR3 region is CASKADSGREQYF. The CDR3 coding sequence is TGTGCCAGCAAAGCGGATTCCGGCCGCGAGCAGTACTTC.

The chain links TRBV27 to TRBJ1-5; TRBD1 aligns across 7 bases. This CDR3 has 13 amino acids. The germline V gene encodes CDR1 MNHEY and CDR2 SMNVEV (reference sequence). Trimming cost V 1 base and J 13 bases; bases outside gene matches: 7. Here the CDR3 reads CASSLFRDSEQHF. The CDR3 DNA follows: TGTGCCAGCAGTTTATTTAGGGACAGCGAACAGCATTTT.

The chain combines TRBV2 with TRBJ1-2; 7 nucleotides match TRBD1. Germline values: CDR1 SNHLY, CDR2 FYNNEI. The J segment lost 4 bases and the V segment lost 5 bases, leaving 7 bases of the junction unmatched. The length of the CDR3 is 14 residues. The CDR3 DNA sequence: TGTGCCAGCAGTATACAGGGGCCACTCTATGGCTACACCTTC. Translation gives CASSIQGPLYGYTF.

The V and J genes are TRBV7-8 and TRBJ2-7; no clear D. The CDR3 loop spans 13 amino acids. Deletions cut 5 bases from V and 2 bases from J, with 10 bases between. Germline V CDR1 and CDR2: SGHVS, FQNEAQ. CDR3: CASSAMAPYEQYF. DNA for the CDR3: TGTGCCAGCAGCGCGATGGCCCCCTACGAGCAGTACTTC.

This sequence joins TRBV2 and TRBJ2-6; 10 bases map to TRBD1. After removal of 6 bases from V and 0 bases from J, the junction contained 5 bases not matched to a gene. The germline V gene encodes CDR1 SNHLY and CDR2 FYNNEI. The CDR3 loop spans 17 amino acids. The CDR3 region has the DNA TGTGCCAGCAGAATGGACAGGGGGAGCTCTGGGGCCAACGTCCTGACTTTC. Translation gives CASRMDRGSSGANVLTF.

The chain has TRBV2 and TRBJ2-7; TRBD2 agrees at 14 bases. CDR1 SNHLY and CDR2 FYNNEI come from the germline V gene. This CDR3 has 16 residues. The J segment lost 2 bases and the V segment lost 4 bases, leaving 4 bases of the junction unmatched. CDR3 region: CASSARTSGRPYEQYF. The CDR3 nucleotides are TGTGCCAGCAGTGCCCGGACTAGCGGGAGGCCCTACGAGCAGTACTTC.

This rearrangement joins TRBV27 to TRBJ1-1; TRBD1 is a possible D gene (5 bases). The V end lost 5 bases, the J end lost 5 bases, and 15 bases lay between the germline ends. The CDR3 length is 14 residues. The germline V gene encodes CDR1 MNHEY and CDR2 SMNVEV (reference sequence). The CDR3 is CASSPRQRRTEAFF. The CDR3 DNA is TGTGCCAGCAGTCCTAGACAGCGAAGGACTGAAGCTTTCTTT.

The DNA of the CDR3 is TGCAGTGCTAGTTTCGGGGCCTCGGAGACCCAGTACTTC. The encoded protein is CSASFGASETQYF. This chain connects TRBV20-1 to TRBJ2-5; tentatively, D is TRBD1 or TRBD2 (5 bases each). The germline gives CDR1 DFQATT, CDR2 SNEGSKA (reference sequence). There are 13 residues in the CDR3. Deletions cut 3 bases from V and 5 bases from J, with 13 bases between.

V is TRBV6-1 and J is TRBJ1-2; TRBD1 is a possible D gene (5 bases). Trimming took off 7 bases at V and 4 bases at J, with 10 bases between the two ends. CDR3 length: 12 amino acids. CDR1 is MNHNS, CDR2 SASEGT, per germline. The CDR3 DNA follows: TGTGCCAGCACTACAGGATCCTATGGCTACACCTTC. Residues: CASTTGSYGYTF.

The V gene is TRBV2, the J gene TRBJ2-2; D is undetermined. V lost 6 bases to trimming and J lost 1 base, with 6 bases between them. Germline V gives CDR1 SNHLY, CDR2 FYNNEI. CDR3 length: 13 amino acids. CDR3 DNA: TGTGCCAGCAGACAGCAGAACACCGGGGAGCTGTTTTTT. It encodes CASRQQNTGELFF.

The chain recombines TRBV7-2 with TRBJ2-3; the D gene is possibly TRBD2 (6 bases). The germline V gene encodes CDR1 SGHTA and CDR2 FQGNSA. V lost 5 bases, J lost 6 bases, and 15 bases lay in between. The CDR3 spans 14 residues. CDR3 loop: CASSAYASEDTQYF. The CDR3 nucleotides are TGTGCCAGCAGCGCCTATGCTAGCGAGGATACGCAGTATTTT.

The chain employs TRBV6-1 and TRBJ2-7; 10 bases agree with TRBD2. Germline CDR1 reads MNHNS; CDR2 reads SASEGT. The junction had 8 bases not matched to a gene; V was cut back by 5 bases and J by 1 base. There are 16 residues in the CDR3. CDR3 amino acids: CASSPSGLAVSYEQYF. The DNA of the CDR3 is TGTGCCAGCAGTCCCTCTGGACTAGCGGTATCCTACGAGCAGTACTTC.

This clonotype has just a few counts. The chain combines TRBV9 with TRBJ1-6, with a weak D call TRBD1 (6 bases). V was shortened by 6 bases and J by 7 bases, with 17 bases between the two germline ends. Germline loops: CDR1 SGDLS, CDR2 YYNGEE. The CDR3 is made up of 15 amino acids. This CDR3 reads CASTSTQGTNSPLHF. The CDR3 DNA is TGTGCCAGCACCTCCACGCAGGGGACGAATTCACCCCTCCACTTT.

Only one count was recorded for this clonotype. The chain combines TRBV7-2 with TRBJ2-2, with D possibly TRBD1 on 5 matching bases. The CDR3 consists of 17 residues. V lost 1 base and J 3 bases, leaving 15 bases between the germline ends. Germline CDR1 and CDR2: SGHTA and FQGNSA. The CDR3 bases are TGTGCCAGCAGCTTAGTGGGGTCCAGGGCGCACACCGGGGAGCTGTTTTTT. This gives the protein CASSLVGSRAHTGELFF.

The chain combines TRBV5-4 with TRBJ2-6; D tentatively fits TRBD1 or TRBD2 (5 bases each). The V gene lost 4 bases and the J gene lost 4 bases, with 15 bases spanning the gap. The CDR3 has 16 amino acids. Germline-derived CDR1 and CDR2 are SGHNT and YYREEE (reference sequence). The CDR3 DNA sequence: TGTGCCAGCAGCCCACCCGGGGCTGAAGGGGCCAACGTCCTGACTTTC. It translates to CASSPPGAEGANVLTF.

The CDR3: CASSYSGYTEAFF. The CDR3 nucleotides are TGTGCCAGCAGTTACTCAGGGTACACTGAAGCTTTCTTT. V and J are TRBV6-2 or TRBV6-3 and TRBJ1-1; no clear D gene. Trimming took 0 bases from V and 3 from J, leaving 5 bases between them. Germline CDR1 and CDR2: MNHEY and SVGEGT. The CDR3 consists of 13 residues.

This clonotype qualifies as medium-sized. Germline is not matched at one junction end, which may reflect a read error. This chain connects TRBV7-3 to TRBJ1-6; D is undetermined. CDR1 and CDR2 from the germline V gene are SGHTA and FQGTGA. This CDR3 comprises 15 residues. CDR3 coding DNA: TGTGCCAGCAGCCTAACGGGAGTGGGAAATTCACCCCTCCACTTT. It encodes CASSLTGVGNSPLHF.

This clonotype was counted only a few times. V gene TRBV5-5 combines with J gene TRBJ2-7; D remains ambiguous. Germline values: CDR1 SGHKS, CDR2 YYEKEE (reference sequence). Trimming stripped 1 base from V and 3 bases from J, with 2 bases between. CDR3 length equals 11 residues. CDR3 sequence (DNA): TGTGCCAGCAGCTTGTTCTACGAGCAGTACTTC. Residues: CASSLFYEQYF.

The V call is TRBV6-2 or TRBV6-3, the J call TRBJ2-5; D not resolved. Per germline, CDR1 MNHEY and CDR2 SVGEGT. This CDR3 contains 11 residues. The V end lost 2 bases, the J end lost 5 bases, and 3 bases lay between the germline ends. The CDR3 DNA sequence: TGTGCCAGCAGTTACGGGGAGACCCAGTACTTC. Protein: CASSYGETQYF.

The chain couples TRBV12-5 to TRBJ2-7; maybe TRBD1 (6 bases). V shed 2 bases and J shed 5 bases, with 16 bases lying between them. This CDR3 is built from 15 residues. The V gene's germline CDR1 is LGHNT and CDR2 FRNRAP. CDR3 region: CASGLWGPGVDEQYF. As DNA, the CDR3 is TGTGCTAGTGGTTTGTGGGGTCCAGGGGTGGACGAGCAGTACTTC. The full variable domain, in which reference TRBV12-5 and TRBJ2-7 provide the parts outside the CDR3, is DARVTQTPRHKVTEMGQEVTMRCQPILGHNTVFWYRQTMMQGLELLAYFRNRAPLDDSGMPKDRFSAEMPDATLATLKIQPSEPRDSAVYFCASGLWGPGVDEQYFGPGTRLTVT.

The chain employs TRBV5-1 and TRBJ2-5; TRBD1 matches 11 bases. This CDR3 has 14 residues. J gave up 4 bases and V 3 bases, and 2 bases lay outside the gene matches. The germline V gene has CDR1 SGHRS and CDR2 YFSETQ. CDR3: CASSSGTGGETQYF. CDR3 DNA sequence: TGCGCCAGCAGCTCCGGGACAGGGGGAGAGACCCAGTACTTC.

This clonotype has just a few counts. The chain employs TRBV6-5 and TRBJ1-2; 10 positions match TRBD1. The trim removed 2 bases at V and 4 bases at J, leaving 4 bases unmatched. This CDR3 region has 15 residues. Per the germline V gene, CDR1 is MNHEY and CDR2 is SVGAGI. Here the CDR3 DNA reads TGTGCCAGCAGTTACGGACAGGGGGTCGGCTATGGCTACACCTTC. Translating it yields CASSYGQGVGYGYTF.

This clonotype was seen just once. The rearrangement joins TRBV5-6 to TRBJ1-5; perhaps TRBD1 as D (5 bases). Germline assignment: CDR1 SGHDT and CDR2 YYEEEE. V shed 0 bases and J shed 7 bases, with 20 bases lying between them. CDR3 size: 17 residues. The CDR3 is CASSLAGVSSSTQPQHF. The CDR3 DNA follows: TGTGCCAGCAGCTTGGCGGGGGTCAGCAGCAGTACCCAGCCCCAGCATTTT.

This clonotype was picked up a small number of times. The chain combines TRBV7-3 with TRBJ2-7; D is uncertain. Germline CDR1 SGHTA, CDR2 FQGTGA. Trimming shortened V by 0 bases and J by 2 bases, and 5 bases separated the two germline ends. The CDR3 covers 13 residues. The CDR3 coding sequence is TGTGCCAGCAGCTTAACCAGCACCTACGAGCAGTACTTC. Its protein product is CASSLTSTYEQYF.